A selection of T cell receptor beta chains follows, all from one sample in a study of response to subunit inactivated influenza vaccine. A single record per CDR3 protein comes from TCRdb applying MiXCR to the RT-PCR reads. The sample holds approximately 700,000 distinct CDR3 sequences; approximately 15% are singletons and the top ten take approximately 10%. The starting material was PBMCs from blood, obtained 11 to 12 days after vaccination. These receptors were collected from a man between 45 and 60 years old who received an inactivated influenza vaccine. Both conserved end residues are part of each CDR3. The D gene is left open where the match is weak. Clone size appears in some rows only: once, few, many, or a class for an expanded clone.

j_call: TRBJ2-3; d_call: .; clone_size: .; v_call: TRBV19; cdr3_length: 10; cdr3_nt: TGTGCAACCCAGTGGGATACGCAGTATTTT; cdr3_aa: CATQWDTQYF
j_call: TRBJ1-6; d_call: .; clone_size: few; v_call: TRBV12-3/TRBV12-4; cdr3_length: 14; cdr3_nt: TGTGCCAGCCCCGGGGGTTACTATAATTCACCCCTCCACTTT; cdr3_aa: CASPGGYYNSPLHF
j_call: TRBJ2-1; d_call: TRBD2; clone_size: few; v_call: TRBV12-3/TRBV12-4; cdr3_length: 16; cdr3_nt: TGTGCCAGCAGCTCCCCTGGCAGCGGGAGCCTCAATGAGCAGTTCTTC; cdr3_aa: CASSSPGSGSLNEQFF
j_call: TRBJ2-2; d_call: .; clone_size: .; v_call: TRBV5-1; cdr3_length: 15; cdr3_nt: TGCGCCAGCAAAACGGGACATAAGAACACCGGGGAGCTGTTTTTT; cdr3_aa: CASKTGHKNTGELFF
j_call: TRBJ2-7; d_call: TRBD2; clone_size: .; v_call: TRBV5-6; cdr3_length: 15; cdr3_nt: TGTGCCAGCAGGGAGGTTCAGCGGGAGGTGTACGAGCAGTACTTC; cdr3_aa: CASREVQREVYEQYF
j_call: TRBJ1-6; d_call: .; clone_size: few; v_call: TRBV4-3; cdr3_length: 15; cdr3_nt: TGCGCCAGCAGCCAAGAGAGGCCCTATAATTCACCCCTCCACTTT; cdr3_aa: CASSQERPYNSPLHF
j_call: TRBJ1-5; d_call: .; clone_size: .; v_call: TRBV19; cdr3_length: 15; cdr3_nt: TGTGCCAGTAACCCCCGGGGGGGAGGACATCAGCCCCAGCATTTT; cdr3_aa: CASNPRGGGHQPQHF
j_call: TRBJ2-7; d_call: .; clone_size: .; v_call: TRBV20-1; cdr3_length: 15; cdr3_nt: TGCAGTGCTAGGTCCTGGACCTGGGGCTCCTACGAGCAGTACTTC; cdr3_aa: CSARSWTWGSYEQYF
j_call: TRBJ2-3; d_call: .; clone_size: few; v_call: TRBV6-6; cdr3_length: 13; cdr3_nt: TGTGCCAGCAGTTACCCGACTAGTAATACGCAGTATTTT; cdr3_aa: CASSYPTSNTQYF
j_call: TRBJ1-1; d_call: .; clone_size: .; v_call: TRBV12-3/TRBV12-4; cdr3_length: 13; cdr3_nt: TGTGCCAGCAGTTTATATCAGGGGACTGAAGCTTTCTTT; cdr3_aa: CASSLYQGTEAFF